A selection of T cell receptor beta chains follows, all from one sample in a study of blood T cell dynamics during melanoma immunotherapy. Sequencing was performed with immunoSEQ multiplex PCR; in TCRdb, only in-frame clones are kept and a portion is missing. The data hold roughly 12,000 clones, with almost 85% observed a single time. The material was blood, obtained from a patient treated with checkpoint blockade. These TCRs come from a human donor with melanoma. Both conserved end residues are part of each CDR3. Each record gives: clone size, J gene, V gene, D gene, CDR3 protein, CDR3 DNA. A D gene is named only where the DNA matches it firmly. The size of a clone is reported for some rows only, either as once, few or many, or as a class for expanded clones.

>.|TRBJ1-3|TRBV18|.
CASSPTAEGLGNTIYF
TGTGCCAGCTCACCGACGGCCGAAGGGCTCGGAAACACCATATATTTT
>.|TRBJ2-3|TRBV5-4|TRBD2
CASSGTSSDTQYF
TGTGCCAGCAGCGGGACTAGTTCAGATACGCAGTATTTT
>.|TRBJ1-1|TRBV9|.
CASSPSRKGVDTEAFF
TGTGCCAGCAGCCCAAGCCGGAAGGGGGTGGACACTGAAGCTTTCTTT
>.|TRBJ1-3|TRBV5-5|.
CASSREGARNTIYF
TGTGCCAGCAGCAGGGAAGGGGCTAGAAACACCATATATTTT
>.|TRBJ2-7|TRBV6-5|.
CASTPREDGSYEQYF
TGTGCCAGCACCCCGAGGGAGGACGGTTCCTACGAGCAGTACTTC
>.|TRBJ2-1|TRBV6-5|.
CASSRSFYNEQFF
TGTGCCAGCAGCCGTAGTTTCTACAATGAGCAGTTCTTC
>.|TRBJ1-5|TRBV28|.
CASSISNQPQHF
TGTGCCAGCAGTATTAGCAATCAGCCCCAGCATTTT
>.|TRBJ2-3|TRBV30|TRBD2
CAWSSGLVQTDTQYF
TGTGCCTGGAGCTCCGGACTAGTCCAGACAGATACGCAGTATTTT
>.|TRBJ1-2|TRBV11-3|.
CASSYPSSGGYTF
TGTGCCAGCAGCTACCCCTCTTCGGGGGGCTACACCTTC
>.|TRBJ2-5|TRBV28|TRBD2
CASSLGAGAQETQYF
TGTGCCAGCAGTTTAGGAGCGGGGGCCCAAGAGACCCAGTACTTC
>.|TRBJ1-1|TRBV7-2|TRBD1
CASSSPTGVNTEAFF
TGTGCCAGCAGCTCCCCGACAGGGGTGAACACTGAAGCTTTCTTT
>.|TRBJ2-3|TRBV7-2|TRBD2
CASSLVVGRADTQYF
TGTGCCAGCAGCTTAGTAGTCGGGAGGGCAGATACGCAGTATTTT
>.|TRBJ2-1|TRBV7-3|.
CASSLEGGDYNEQFF
TGTGCCAGCAGCTTAGAGGGGGGAGATTACAATGAGCAGTTCTTC
>.|TRBJ2-2|TRBV7-8|TRBD1
CASSLDETGDVTGELFF
TGTGCCAGCAGCTTAGACGAGACAGGGGACGTCACCGGGGAGCTGTTTTTT
>.|TRBJ2-7|TRBV6-6|.
CASSTPRASQYF
TGTGCCAGCAGTACCCCCAGGGCGTCGCAGTACTTC
>few|TRBJ2-7|TRBV5-5|TRBD2
CASSQDGAGRRPGEQYF
TGCGCCAGCAGCCAGGATGGAGCCGGGAGGCGTCCCGGCGAGCAGTACTTC
>.|TRBJ1-4|TRBV19|TRBD1
CASSRQGTNEKLFF
TGTGCCAGTAGTCGACAGGGTACAAATGAAAAACTGTTTTTT
>.|TRBJ1-1|TRBV19|.
CASSMPGVSNTEAFF
TGTGCCAGTAGTATGCCGGGGGTCTCGAACACTGAAGCTTTCTTT
>.|TRBJ2-2|TRBV6-4|TRBD2
CASSRLAGGLNTGELFF
TGTGCCAGCAGTCGACTAGCGGGGGGATTAAACACCGGGGAGCTGTTTTTT
>.|TRBJ2-5|TRBV7-9|TRBD1
CASSLGQGAGETQYF
TGTGCCAGCAGCTTAGGGCAGGGGGCGGGAGAGACCCAGTACTTC
>.|TRBJ2-7|TRBV5-1|.
CASSAYRDSFEQYF
TGCGCCAGCAGCGCATACCGGGACTCCTTCGAGCAGTACTTC
>.|TRBJ2-7|TRBV11-2|.
CASSLDPWGGSYEQYF
TGTGCCAGCAGCTTAGATCCCTGGGGCGGGTCCTACGAGCAGTACTTC
>.|TRBJ1-1|TRBV19|TRBD1
CASSIKVLTDRGDTEAFF
TGTGCCAGTAGTATTAAGGTTCTGACGGACAGGGGAGACACTGAAGCTTTCTTT
>.|TRBJ2-7|TRBV5-1|TRBD2
CASSLTSGGIPSYEQYF
TGCGCCAGCAGTCTTACTAGCGGGGGGATACCTTCGTACGAGCAGTACTTC
>.|TRBJ2-1|TRBV9|.
CASSVEDSSYNEQFF
TGTGCCAGCAGCGTAGAGGATAGCTCCTACAATGAGCAGTTCTTC
>.|TRBJ1-1|TRBV5-1|.
CASTLWAGALNTEAFF
TGCGCCAGCACTTTATGGGCAGGGGCCCTGAACACTGAAGCTTTCTTT
>.|TRBJ2-3|TRBV5-6|.
CASSLKFGSSTDTQYF
TGTGCCAGCAGCTTGAAATTTGGTTCTAGCACAGATACGCAGTATTTT
>.|TRBJ2-7|TRBV10-3|.
CASSPYPEGQFNEQYF
TGTGCCTCCTCCCCGTACCCGGAGGGGCAGTTCAACGAGCAGTACTTC
>few|TRBJ2-6|TRBV4-3|.
CASSQVAGGSGANVLTF
TGCGCCAGCAGCCAAGTGGCAGGCGGCTCTGGGGCCAACGTCCTGACTTTC
>.|TRBJ2-5|TRBV5-1|TRBD1
CASSGQGLRETQYF
TGCGCCAGCAGCGGACAGGGACTGCGGGAGACCCAGTACTTC
>.|TRBJ2-2|TRBV25-1|TRBD1
CASNSGGSVTGELFF
TGTGCCAGCAACTCAGGGGGTTCGGTGACCGGGGAGCTGTTTTTT
>.|TRBJ2-3|TRBV29-1|.
CSTRDSTDTQYF
TGCAGCACCCGTGATAGCACAGATACGCAGTATTTT
>.|TRBJ1-3|TRBV6-6|TRBD1
CASSPQGAGNTIYF
TGTGCCAGCAGTCCACAGGGGGCTGGAAACACCATATATTTT
>.|TRBJ2-1|TRBV4-1|.
CASSQDRDASSYNEQFF
TGCGCCAGCAGCCAAGATCGGGACGCAAGCTCCTACAATGAGCAGTTCTTC
>.|TRBJ2-7|TRBV7-2|.
CASSGPLYEQYF
TGTGCCAGCAGCGGACCGCTCTACGAGCAGTACTTC
>.|TRBJ2-6|TRBV9|.
CASRQGPGANVLTF
TGTGCCAGCAGACAGGGCCCTGGGGCCAACGTCCTGACTTTC
>few|TRBJ1-1|TRBV30|.
CAWSAFNTEAFF
TGTGCCTGGAGCGCTTTCAACACTGAAGCTTTCTTT
>.|TRBJ2-5|TRBV5-1|TRBD2
CASVGGSQETQYF
TGCGCCAGCGTGGGGGGGTCACAAGAGACCCAGTACTTC
>.|TRBJ1-6|TRBV6-1|.
CARGPRGHTKSHF
TGTGCCAGGGGCCCGAGGGGACATACCAAATCCCACTTT
>.|TRBJ1-2|TRBV30|TRBD1
CAWEQGAHYGYTF
TGTGCCTGGGAACAGGGGGCACACTATGGCTACACCTTC
>.|TRBJ2-7|TRBV7-8|TRBD1
CASSPRTGHEQYF
TGTGCCAGCAGCCCCCGGACAGGCCACGAGCAGTACTTC
>.|TRBJ2-1|TRBV19|TRBD2
CASDDASGGYNEQFF
TGTGCCAGTGACGATGCTAGCGGGGGTTACAATGAGCAGTTCTTC
>.|TRBJ2-3|TRBV6-6|.
CASIPGATDTQYF
TGTGCCAGCATCCCCGGGGCCACAGATACGCAGTATTTT
>.|TRBJ1-5|TRBV6-5|.
CASRPTHTSNQPQHF
TGTGCCAGCAGGCCTACGCACACTAGCAATCAGCCCCAGCATTTT
>.|TRBJ2-3|TRBV9|TRBD2
CASSIATSGGAGTQYF
TGTGCCAGCAGCATCGCGACTAGCGGGGGGGCGGGTACGCAGTATTTT
>.|TRBJ1-5|TRBV7-9|.
CASSLGGGNQPQHF
TGTGCCAGCAGCCTTGGAGGGGGCAATCAGCCCCAGCATTTT
>once|TRBJ2-7|TRBV19|TRBD2
CASSMVSSGPYEQYF
TGTGCCAGTAGTATGGTGTCTAGCGGCCCCTACGAGCAGTACTTC
>.|TRBJ1-5|TRBV6-1|.
CASSETVRPGNQPQHF
TGTGCCAGCAGTGAAACGGTAAGGCCGGGAAATCAGCCCCAGCATTTT
>.|TRBJ2-3|TRBV4-3|.
CASSPSPGTDTQYF
TGCGCCAGCAGTCCCAGTCCTGGCACAGATACGCAGTATTTT
>.|TRBJ2-5|TRBV10-3|.
CAISGGYQETQYF
TGTGCCATCAGTGGGGGGTACCAAGAGACCCAGTACTTC
>.|TRBJ2-7|TRBV4-2|TRBD2
CASSQRLAGGYEQYF
TGTGCCAGCAGCCAGAGACTAGCGGGGGGATACGAGCAGTACTTC